This is a list of T cell receptor beta chains from one sample in a study of shared clonotypes between healthy human individuals. Profiling relied on immunoSEQ multiplex PCR, and the TCRdb table lists in-frame clones only, not all of them. The top ten clones hold 1.5% to 2% of a sample with 600,000 to 700,000 clones, around four fifths of them seen once. The sample was memory CD4+ T cells sorted from blood. Receptor source: a woman aged 25 to 39 in good health. Both conserved end residues are part of each CDR3. D genes are given only for firm matches. Clone size is shown for a subset of rows, as once, few, many or a class of expanded clone.

V gene	J gene	D gene	clone size	CDR3 DNA	CDR3 protein
TRBV28	TRBJ1-2	.	.	TGTGCCAGCAGTTTAGGCTTAACGAGCAGAGGCTACACCTTC	CASSLGLTSRGYTF
TRBV19	TRBJ1-1	.	.	TGTGCCAGTAGCCTTCAGGGGAACACTGAAGCTTTCTTT	CASSLQGNTEAFF
TRBV29-1	TRBJ2-5	.	.	TGCAGCGTTTTTGGCTCGGAGACCCAGTACTTC	CSVFGSETQYF
TRBV11-2	TRBJ1-1	.	.	TGTGCCAGCAGGGCACCGGGACGGATGAACACTGAAGCTTTCTTT	CASRAPGRMNTEAFF
TRBV28	TRBJ2-3	TRBD2	.	TGTGCCAGCTCCCCGGGGGGGCGCACAGATACGCAGTATTTT	CASSPGGRTDTQYF
TRBV28	TRBJ1-2	TRBD1	.	TGTGCCAGCAGCGGGACAGACTATGGCTACACCTTC	CASSGTDYGYTF
TRBV2	TRBJ1-2	TRBD1	few	TGTGCCAGCAAGACGACAGGGAGAGATGGCTACACCTTC	CASKTTGRDGYTF
TRBV19	TRBJ2-2	TRBD1	.	TGTGCCAGTAGTAGACCGGGGACAGGGATTTACACCGGGGAGCTGTTTTTT	CASSRPGTGIYTGELFF
TRBV7-2	TRBJ2-1	TRBD2	.	TGTGCCAGCCAAGCTCGGGAGGGTGGGCGGAGCTCCTACAATGAGCAGTTCTTC	CASQAREGGRSSYNEQFF
TRBV18	TRBJ1-2	TRBD1	few	TGTGCCAGCGACTCTACCGGACAGGGGGCGGTTAACTATGGCTACACCTTC	CASDSTGQGAVNYGYTF
TRBV19	TRBJ1-5	TRBD1	.	TGTGCCAGTAGTATAGAGACAGGGATCAATCAGCCCCAGCATTTT	CASSIETGINQPQHF
TRBV19	TRBJ1-1	.	.	TGTGCCAGTAGTACACAAAACGCAGGCACTGAAGCTTTCTTT	CASSTQNAGTEAFF
TRBV6-4	TRBJ2-2	.	.	TGTGCCAGCATCTTGACAGGGAACACCGGGGAGCTGTTTTTT	CASILTGNTGELFF